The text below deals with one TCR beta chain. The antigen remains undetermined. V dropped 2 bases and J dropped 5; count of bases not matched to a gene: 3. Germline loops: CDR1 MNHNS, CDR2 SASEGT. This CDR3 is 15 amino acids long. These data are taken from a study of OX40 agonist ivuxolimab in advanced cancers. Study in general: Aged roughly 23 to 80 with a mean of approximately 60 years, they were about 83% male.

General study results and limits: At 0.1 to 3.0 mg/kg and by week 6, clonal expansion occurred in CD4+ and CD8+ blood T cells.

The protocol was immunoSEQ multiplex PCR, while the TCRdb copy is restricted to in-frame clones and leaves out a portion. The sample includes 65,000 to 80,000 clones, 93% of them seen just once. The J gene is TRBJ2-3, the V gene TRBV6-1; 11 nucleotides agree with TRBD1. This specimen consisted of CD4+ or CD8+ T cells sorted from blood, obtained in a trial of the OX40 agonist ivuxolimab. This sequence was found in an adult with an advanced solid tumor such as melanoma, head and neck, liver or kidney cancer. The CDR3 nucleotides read TGTGCCAGCAGTGAACGGGACAGGGGGGAAGATACGCAGTATTTT. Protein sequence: CASSERDRGEDTQYF.